This is a list of T cell receptor beta chains from one sample in a study of cytomegalovirus exposure and HLA in healthy donors. Produced via immunoSEQ multiplex PCR; TCRdb's table is partial and in-frame only. The data contain some 220,000 clones, around 80% of them singletons. The sample consisted of PBMCs. The receptors here all came from a woman aged 40 to 50 in good health and CMV-seronegative. CDR3s include the opening cysteine and the closing phenylalanine or tryptophan. Fields, in order: D gene, J gene, V gene, clone size, CDR3 protein, CDR3 DNA. The D gene is left open where the match is weak. Rows may omit the clone size; those that give it use once, few, many or a size class.

.,TRBJ1-3,TRBV16,.,CASSGTLGAGNTIYF,TGTGCCAGCAGCGGGACTCTGGGGGCTGGAAACACCATATATTTT
TRBD1,TRBJ1-6,TRBV6-1,.,CASSGDSSSPLHF,TGTGCCAGCAGTGGGGACAGTAGTTCACCCCTCCACTTT
TRBD1,TRBJ2-3,TRBV19,.,CASSRQGSTDTQYF,TGTGCCAGTAGTAGACAGGGTAGCACAGATACGCAGTATTTT
.,TRBJ1-1,TRBV27,.,CASSWSSRNREAFF,TGTGCCAGCAGTTGGAGCAGTCGTAACAGGGAAGCTTTCTTT
TRBD1,TRBJ1-6,TRBV9,.,CASSVEGGRGRNSPLHF,TGTGCCAGCAGCGTAGAGGGGGGAAGGGGGCGTAATTCACCCCTCCACTTT
TRBD2,TRBJ2-5,TRBV7-2,.,CASSPTLAGAETQYF,TGTGCCAGCAGCCCAACACTAGCGGGGGCTGAGACCCAGTACTTC
TRBD1,TRBJ1-2,TRBV27,.,CASSLLSGGNYGYTF,TGTGCCAGCAGTTTATTATCAGGGGGAAACTATGGCTACACCTTC
.,TRBJ2-7,TRBV5-1,.,CASSLGHLGTYEQYF,TGCGCCAGCAGCTTGGGACACCTTGGCACCTACGAGCAGTACTTC
TRBD1,TRBJ2-7,TRBV6-6,.,CASSGSGGSYEQYF,TGTGCCAGCAGTGGCTCAGGGGGCTCCTACGAGCAGTACTTC
.,TRBJ1-3,TRBV9,.,CASSVEGGSGNTIYF,TGTGCCAGCAGCGTAGAAGGCGGCTCTGGAAACACCATATATTTT
.,TRBJ2-3,TRBV29-1,.,CSVVLGATDTQYF,TGCAGCGTTGTTCTAGGGGCAACAGATACGCAGTATTTT
.,TRBJ2-1,TRBV4-1,.,CASSPHRVRYNEQFF,TGCGCCAGCAGCCCTCACAGGGTTCGCTACAATGAGCAGTTCTTC
.,TRBJ1-1,TRBV28,.,CASRGGWRTEAFF,TGTGCCAGCAGGGGGGGTTGGCGTACTGAAGCTTTCTTT
.,TRBJ2-3,TRBV19,few,CASGTSGHSTDTQYF,TGTGCCAGTGGCACGAGCGGGCATAGCACAGATACGCAGTATTTT
.,TRBJ1-5,TRBV5-8,.,CASSSHMNNQPQHF,TGTGCCAGCAGCTCACATATGAACAATCAGCCCCAGCATTTT
.,TRBJ2-4,TRBV5-1,.,CASSFRPPLAGAKNIQYF,TGCGCCAGCAGCTTCCGGCCCCCCCTAGCTGGTGCCAAAAACATTCAGTACTTC
.,TRBJ2-7,TRBV19,.,CASSIKISSTCVF,TGTGCCAGTAGTATAAAGATCTCTTCTACTTGTGTGTTC
.,TRBJ1-5,TRBV19,.,CASSTRWRDYSNQPQHF,TGTGCCAGTAGTACCCGGTGGAGGGACTATAGCAATCAGCCCCAGCATTTT
.,TRBJ2-3,TRBV20-1,once,CSAERTDTQYF,TGCAGTGCCGAGCGCACAGATACGCAGTATTTT
TRBD1,TRBJ2-1,TRBV28,once,CASTSTGVEQFF,TGTGCCAGCACCTCGACAGGGGTGGAGCAGTTCTTC
.,TRBJ2-7,TRBV7-3,.,CASSMGLSSEQYF,TGTGCCAGCAGTATGGGACTGTCTAGCGAGCAGTACTTC
.,TRBJ2-1,TRBV5-1,.,CASSLETVYNEQFF,TGCGCCAGCAGCTTGGAGACAGTCTACAATGAGCAGTTCTTC
TRBD2,TRBJ2-7,TRBV2,.,CASTPTSGGPYEQYF,TGTGCCAGCACCCCAACTAGCGGGGGGCCCTACGAGCAGTACTTC
.,TRBJ2-2,TRBV6-5,.,CASSSLGQRTGELFF,TGTGCCAGCAGTTCCCTGGGGCAGCGCACCGGGGAGCTGTTTTTT
TRBD1,TRBJ1-1,TRBV29-1,.,CSAQGERNTEAFF,TGCAGCGCCCAGGGGGAGAGGAACACTGAAGCTTTCTTT
.,TRBJ2-4,TRBV7-9,.,CASSLEGIAKNIQYF,TGTGCCAGCAGCTTAGAGGGGATAGCCAAAAACATTCAGTACTTC
.,TRBJ1-1,TRBV2,.,CASMGGVPLNTEAFF,TGTGCCAGCATGGGAGGGGTTCCCTTGAACACTGAAGCTTTCTTT
TRBD2,TRBJ2-3,TRBV11-3,.,CASSLGLAPEGDTQYF,TGTGCCAGCAGCTTGGGACTAGCGCCGGAGGGGGATACGCAGTATTTT
TRBD1,TRBJ1-1,TRBV7-6,.,CASSSGQGVSTEAFF,TGTGCCAGCAGCTCGGGACAGGGAGTATCCACTGAAGCTTTCTTT
TRBD1,TRBJ2-1,TRBV5-8,.,CASSFSDRGKSFGSEQFF,TGTGCCAGCAGCTTCTCGGACAGGGGGAAGAGTTTCGGCAGTGAGCAGTTCTTC